The 22 T cell receptor beta chains in this list originate from one sample, sequenced in a study of PD-1 blockade in classical Hodgkin lymphoma. The assay was immunoSEQ multiplex PCR, and TCRdb's table has in-frame clones only and misses some. The sample has over 25,000 clones, around 78% seen once. Brentuximab vedotin exposure varied, and every patient relapsed after autologous stem cell transplantation. This sample comprised peripheral blood mononuclear cells (PBMCs), obtained before the second cycle of nivolumab. The receptors here all came from a human donor with classical Hodgkin lymphoma.

This clone was seen a single time. The rearrangement links TRBV18 to TRBJ2-5, with TRBD1 matching 9 bases. Germline CDR1 reads KGHSH; CDR2 reads LQKENI. The V and J ends lost 0 bases and 7 bases, in that order; junction bases with no gene match: 9. The CDR3 consists of 16 residues. The CDR3 spells CASSPPETGGAGTQYF. CDR3 in DNA: TGTGCCAGCTCACCACCGGAGACAGGGGGAGCCGGGACCCAGTACTTC.

CDR3 protein: CASSSEGSYTEAFF. The DNA of the CDR3 is TGTGCCAGCAGCTCCGAGGGGTCGTACACTGAAGCTTTCTTT. The V and J genes are TRBV11-3 and TRBJ1-1, with D possibly matching TRBD1 (5 bases). The CDR3 totals 14 residues. Trimming removed 4 bases from V and 3 bases from J, with 12 bases in between. CDR1 and CDR2 (germline): SGHNT, YENEEA. Drawing the rest from reference TRBV11-3 and TRBJ1-1, the complete variable domain is EAGVVQSPRYKIIEKKQPVAFWCNPISGHNTLYWYLQNLGQGPELLIRYENEEAVDDSQLPKDRFSAERLKGVDSTLKIQPAELGDSAVYLCASSSEGSYTEAFFGQGTRLTVV.

This clone appeared once. The J gene is TRBJ1-6, the V gene TRBV6-6; D may be TRBD1 (6 bases). This CDR3 region has 14 residues. The germline gives CDR1 MNHNY, CDR2 SVGAGI (reference sequence). CDR3 bases: TGTGCAACTACTGGGGGGCAGTGGCGGCCACCCCTCCACTTT. This encodes CATTGGQWRPPLHF.

The chain has TRBV7-9 and TRBJ2-2; TRBD2 aligns across 9 bases. Trimming took 8 bases from V and 5 from J; bases not matched to a gene: 12. Germline CDR1 is SEHNR and CDR2 is FQNEAQ (reference sequence). The CDR3 has 16 amino acids. The CDR3 nucleotides read TGTGCCAGCGAGTCGGGCCTAGCGGGATTAACCGGGGAGCTGTTTTTT. It specifies CASESGLAGLTGELFF.

The V call is TRBV7-6, the J call TRBJ2-1; 10 bases match TRBD2. From germline, CDR1 is SGHVS and CDR2 FNYEAQ. The CDR3 totals 17 residues. Trimming at V came to 0 bases and at J to 10 bases, leaving 12 bases not matched to a gene. The CDR3 DNA follows: TGTGCCAGCAGCTTAGCAGTAGCGGGAGGCAGGATTGGGGAGCAGTTCTTC. The encoded protein is CASSLAVAGGRIGEQFF.

The rearrangement joins TRBV6-1 to TRBJ2-7; 7 bases align to TRBD2. Looked up from germline, CDR1 is MNHNS and CDR2 is SASEGT. This CDR3 contains 15 residues. V gave up 0 bases and J gave up 3 bases; unmatched junction bases: 5. The CDR3 nucleotides are TGTGCCAGCAGTGAAGCTAGCGGGCGCTACTACGAGCAGTACTTC. Protein product: CASSEASGRYYEQYF.

The genes are TRBV19 and TRBJ1-2, with unresolved D. V lost 3 bases and J 4 bases, leaving 9 bases between the germline ends. CDR1 LNHDA and CDR2 SQIVND come from the germline V gene (reference sequence). The CDR3 totals 13 residues. The CDR3, as DNA: TGTGCCAGTAGTATTTTAGATCTCTATGGCTACACCTTC. This encodes CASSILDLYGYTF.

V gene TRBV6-5 combines with J gene TRBJ1-2; 8 bases align to TRBD1. The CDR3 extends over 15 amino acids. The ends lost 6 bases at V and 2 bases at J; junction bases unmatched: 8. Germline-derived CDR1 and CDR2 are MNHEY and SVGAGI. The CDR3 protein is CASSPTGVANYGYTF. As DNA, the CDR3 is TGTGCCAGCAGCCCGACAGGGGTGGCGAACTATGGCTACACCTTC.

The chain links TRBV7-7 to TRBJ2-5; 8 positions agree with TRBD2. V gave up 5 bases and J gave up 9 bases; unmatched junction bases: 11. CDR1 and CDR2 from the germline V gene are SSHAT and FNYEAQ (reference sequence). The CDR3 runs 14 residues. The CDR3 protein is CASSPNSGGVSQYF. In DNA, the CDR3 is TGTGCCAGCAGCCCGAACAGCGGGGGCGTGTCCCAGTACTTC.

The chain recombines TRBV7-9 with TRBJ1-4; D gene uncertain. With 1 base removed from V and 13 bases from J, the gap between germline ends came to 10 bases. CDR1 and CDR2 from the germline V gene are SEHNR and FQNEAQ (reference sequence). This CDR3 contains 12 residues. The CDR3 DNA is TGTGCCAGCAGCTTAGGGCCCGCTGTACTGTTTTTT. It yields the protein CASSLGPAVLFF.

The chain recombines TRBV11-3 with TRBJ1-1; D ambiguous. The CDR3 length is 16 residues. Germline V gene sequence: CDR1 SGHNT, CDR2 YENEEA. The V and J ends lost 5 bases and 7 bases respectively, with 23 bases between them. The CDR3 region has the DNA TGTGCCAGCAGCGCCAATCAAAGGACGGCCGATCTTGAAGCTTTCTTT. Protein sequence: CASSANQRTADLEAFF.

CDR3 DNA sequence: TGTGCCAGCGGGGGAGGATCGGACACTGAAGCTTTCTTT. It translates to CASGGGSDTEAFF. The genes are TRBV2 and TRBJ1-1; a possible D gene is TRBD1 (5 bases). Germline CDR1 is SNHLY and CDR2 is FYNNEI. The CDR3 consists of 13 residues. Trimming left V 8 bases short and J 3 bases short, with 13 bases between.

The chain couples TRBV28 to TRBJ1-4; the D gene is possibly TRBD1 (5 bases). Deletions cut 3 bases from V and 5 bases from J, with 7 bases between. Per the germline V gene, CDR1 is MDHEN and CDR2 is SYDVKM. The CDR3 consists of 13 residues. The CDR3 here is CASSFSGNEKLFF. The CDR3 coding sequence is TGTGCCAGCAGTTTTTCAGGGAATGAAAAACTGTTTTTT.

This chain links TRBV10-3 with TRBJ2-1, with 8 bases that match TRBD2. The CDR3 loop spans 15 amino acids. With 5 bases clipped from V and 7 bases from J, the junction kept 10 bases outside the gene matches. The germline CDR1 and CDR2 sequences are ENHRY and SYGVKD. The CDR3 reads CAISPLAGGENEQFF. Written as DNA, the CDR3 is TGTGCCATCAGTCCGCTTGCGGGGGGAGAAAATGAGCAGTTCTTC.

The chain links TRBV4-3 to TRBJ2-1; D remains ambiguous. V lost 3 bases and J 4 bases, leaving 22 bases between the germline ends. The CDR3 totals 18 residues. The V gene's germline CDR1 is LGHNA and CDR2 YSLEER. The CDR3 is CASSQVTGPRNSYNEQFF. The CDR3 nucleotides read TGCGCCAGCAGCCAGGTTACCGGTCCCCGGAATAGTTACAATGAGCAGTTCTTC.

The V call is TRBV29-1, the J call TRBJ1-2, with D perhaps matching TRBD1 (5 bases). This CDR3 contains 14 residues. Looked up from germline, CDR1 is SQVTM and CDR2 is ANQGSEA. V gave up 0 bases and J gave up 7 bases, with 15 bases separating them. CDR3 nucleotides: TGCAGCGTTGAAGAGGGACCCTTATCGGGTGGCTACACCTTC. Residues: CSVEEGPLSGGYTF. The full variable domain, with the rest looked up from reference TRBV29-1 and TRBJ1-2, is SAVISQKPSRDICQRGTSLTIQCQVDSQVTMMFWYRQQPGQSLTLIATANQGSEATYESGFVIDKFPISRPNLTFSTLTVSNMSPEDSSIYLCSVEEGPLSGGYTFGSGTRLTVV.

This chain joins TRBV7-9 and TRBJ1-1; 12 bases map to TRBD1. J lost 3 bases, V lost 8 bases, and 7 bases had no gene match. The CDR3 contains 15 residues. Looked up from germline, CDR1 is SEHNR and CDR2 is FQNEAQ (reference sequence). This CDR3 is CASQRGTGGHTEAFF. The DNA of the CDR3 is TGTGCCAGCCAAAGGGGGACAGGGGGCCACACTGAAGCTTTCTTT.

V is TRBV7-2 and J is TRBJ1-5; a weak D match, TRBD1 (6 bases). Germline CDR1 reads SGHTA; CDR2 reads FQGNSA. V was trimmed by 5 bases and J by 2 bases, leaving 10 bases between them. This CDR3 is 14 amino acids long. CDR3 in amino acids: CASSKRTGNQPQHF. CDR3 nucleotides: TGTGCCAGCAGCAAAAGGACAGGCAATCAGCCCCAGCATTTT.

The rearrangement links TRBV18 to TRBJ1-4; D gene unclear. The CDR3 sequence is 16 residues long. The germline V gene encodes CDR1 KGHSH and CDR2 LQKENI. Deletions cut 1 base from V and 0 bases from J, with 9 bases between. CDR3 amino acids: CASSPLQRATNEKLFF. The CDR3 nucleotides are TGTGCCAGCTCACCACTCCAACGAGCAACTAATGAAAAACTGTTTTTT.

V usage is TRBV7-2 and J usage is TRBJ2-4, with 8 bases lining up with TRBD2. The trim removed 3 bases at V and 0 bases at J, leaving 13 bases unmatched. The CDR3 loop spans 19 amino acids. Germline CDR1 and CDR2: SGHTA and FQGNSA. This CDR3 reads CASSFRWGGGPSAKNIQYF. The DNA for the CDR3 is TGTGCCAGCAGCTTCCGCTGGGGCGGGGGGCCATCAGCCAAAAACATTCAGTACTTC.

This rearrangement joins TRBV29-1 to TRBJ1-1; 8 nucleotides align to TRBD1. Per the germline V gene, CDR1 is SQVTM and CDR2 is ANQGSEA. There are 14 residues in the CDR3. DNA for the CDR3: TGCGGATATAGGGCAGGGGGCAAGGGCACTGAAGCTTTCTTT. Translating it yields CGYRAGGKGTEAFF.

The gene calls are TRBV7-9 and TRBJ1-2; perhaps TRBD1 as D (5 bases). The germline V gene has CDR1 SEHNR and CDR2 FQNEAQ (reference sequence). With 5 bases removed from V and 4 bases from J, the gap between germline ends came to 11 bases. This CDR3 region has 13 residues. The CDR3 DNA reads as TGTGCCAGCAGCCCAACAGGAGTCTATGGCTACACCTTC. It is translated as CASSPTGVYGYTF.